This T cell receptor (beta chain) originates from a study of cytomegalovirus exposure and HLA in healthy donors. Study-wide points: The study flagged around 150 TCR beta chains as cytomegalovirus-associated. In vitro work confirmed that a few CMV-associated chains recognize CMV antigens. One cluster of highly shared sequence variants probably arose as a sequencing artifact. Being productive about 87% or about 30% of the time was typical of most TCR beta V segments in an earlier analysis.

Comment on this clone: What it recognizes is unknown.

Primers: 60 Vbeta forward and 13 Jbeta reverse. Libraries were prepared by immunoSEQ multiplex PCR; TCRdb keeps only in-frame clonotypes and omits some of them. The sample lists about 150,000 clones; around 80% were seen once. With V trimmed by 4 bases and J by 5 bases, 8 bases remained unmatched. This CDR3 spans 14 amino acids. CDR1 and CDR2 from the germline V gene are SGDLS and YYNGEE. The sequencing input was PBMCs. This rearrangement joins TRBV9 to TRBJ2-7; 8 bases align to TRBD2. The receptor was derived from a young man in good health and CMV-seropositive. This CDR3 is CASSPRTSKDEQYF. DNA for the CDR3: TGTGCCAGCAGCCCCCGGACTAGCAAGGACGAGCAGTACTTC.